The rows below give T cell receptor beta chains drawn from one sample of a study of technical replicates of blood from a handful of donors. Profiled with immunoSEQ multiplex PCR; TCRdb holds only in-frame clones, not every one. The table includes approximately 59,000 clones, approximately 86% detected once. Sequenced: PBMCs. These receptors came from a human donor in good health. Some clones in this sample may be carry-over from other donors' samples. Both conserved end residues are part of each CDR3. D genes are given only for firm matches. Clone size is given for some rows only: seen once, a few or many times, or a class if the clone is expanded.

CDR3 DNA,CDR3 protein,D gene,V gene,clone size,J gene
TGCGCCAGCAGCCAAGCGGGAGGGGAGACCCAGTACTTC,CASSQAGGETQYF,TRBD2,TRBV4-1,once,TRBJ2-5
TGCGCCAGCAGCTTGGTGGGGAGTATACCTAACTATGGCTACACCTTC,CASSLVGSIPNYGYTF,-,TRBV5-1,-,TRBJ1-2
TGTGCCAGCAGCTTAGTAGGGGGGGGAGATACGCAGTATTTT,CASSLVGGGDTQYF,-,TRBV7-8,-,TRBJ2-3
TGTGCCAGCTCACCCCAGGGGGGTGCCTATGGCTACACCTTC,CASSPQGGAYGYTF,TRBD1,TRBV18,-,TRBJ1-2
TGTGCCAGTAGTATAGAAGGGGGAAAACAGGAGAGCGATGAAGCTTTCTTT,CASSIEGGKQESDEAFF,-,TRBV19,few,TRBJ1-1
TGTGCCAGCAAACCAAACAGGGGGAGAACTGAAGCTTTCTTT,CASKPNRGRTEAFF,TRBD1,TRBV6-5,-,TRBJ1-1
TGTGCCAGCAGGTCCCTCGGGTCGGACTACGAGCAGTACTTC,CASRSLGSDYEQYF,-,TRBV7-9,-,TRBJ2-7
TGCGCCAGCAGCCAAGATGGCGGGGATACGCAGTATTTT,CASSQDGGDTQYF,-,TRBV4-3,-,TRBJ2-3
TGTGCCAGTAGTATTTACAGCTCCTACAATGAGCAGTTCTTC,CASSIYSSYNEQFF,-,TRBV19,-,TRBJ2-1
TGTGCCATCAGACCAGACAGGGAACCTGGCTACACCTTC,CAIRPDREPGYTF,TRBD1,TRBV10-3,-,TRBJ1-2
TGTGCCAGCAGTGGCGGTCTGTCCACTACCATGTCACCCCTCCACTTT,CASSGGLSTTMSPLHF,-,TRBV2,once,TRBJ1-6
TGTGCCAGTAGTTCGGGGGAGGGGACCTACGAGCAGTACTTC,CASSSGEGTYEQYF,TRBD2,TRBV19,-,TRBJ2-7
TGTGCCTGGAGTCAGTCTAGCACAGATACGCAGTATTTT,CAWSQSSTDTQYF,-,TRBV30,-,TRBJ2-3
TGTGCCAGCAGCTTAGCCGGGACTAGCGGGAATGTGGATACGCAGTATTTT,CASSLAGTSGNVDTQYF,TRBD2,TRBV7-2,-,TRBJ2-3
TGTGCCAGCAGAGCCGCGAGCGAGGAGACCCAGTACTTC,CASRAASEETQYF,-,TRBV7-3,once,TRBJ2-5
TGTGCCTGGAGTGTACGGTACGAGCAGTACTTC,CAWSVRYEQYF,-,TRBV30,-,TRBJ2-7
TGTGCCAGTAGTACCACGGGGGACAGGGCAGACGAGCAGTACTTC,CASSTTGDRADEQYF,TRBD1,TRBV19,-,TRBJ2-7
TGTGCCTGGAGTGTACTCCCTGGAAACACCATATATTTT,CAWSVLPGNTIYF,-,TRBV30,-,TRBJ1-3
TGCGCCAGCAGCCAAGATGTTGAGAGAGATGACCTCCACTTT,CASSQDVERDDLHF,-,TRBV4-3,-,TRBJ1-6
TGTGCCAGCAGCGTTGATGGTGCGGATCAGCCCCAGCATTTT,CASSVDGADQPQHF,-,TRBV7-2,-,TRBJ1-5
TGTGCCATCAGTGAGTCGTTCGGGGGGAATGGCTACACCTTC,CAISESFGGNGYTF,-,TRBV10-3,-,TRBJ1-2
TGTGCTGAGGGGGGGACTAGCGGGCCCCTCGGAGTAGATACGCAGTATTTT,CAEGGTSGPLGVDTQYF,TRBD2,TRBV7-3,-,TRBJ2-3
TGCGCCAGCAGCCCGGGAGGGCGGTGGGAGACCCAGTACTTC,CASSPGGRWETQYF,TRBD2,TRBV5-1,-,TRBJ2-5
TGTGCCAGCAGTTACTTCTCAGCGGGATCCCACGAGCAGTACTTC,CASSYFSAGSHEQYF,TRBD2,TRBV6-5,-,TRBJ2-7